The 23 T cell receptor beta chains reported below all come from one sample, sequenced in a study of blood T cell repertoires in COVID-19. This table comes from immunoSEQ multiplex PCR, and its TCRdb copy is limited to in-frame clones, with some not included. The profile shows under 200,000 clones, approximately 88% of them singletons. The sequenced material came from peripheral blood. The receptors originated from an elderly woman with active or convalescent COVID-19.

The rearrangement joins TRBV2 to TRBJ2-1; 12 bases fit TRBD1. Germline loops: CDR1 SNHLY, CDR2 FYNNEI. J was trimmed by 10 bases and V by 6 bases; bases with no gene match: 10. The CDR3 length is 15 residues. In DNA, the CDR3 is TGTGCCAGCAGCTTAGACCGGGACAGGGGGCGAGAGCAGTTCTTC. Its protein is CASSLDRDRGREQFF.

The CDR3 here is CASSSGLAGGQDTQYF. CDR3 bases: TGTGCCAGCAGCTCGGGACTAGCGGGGGGGCAGGATACGCAGTATTTT. The chain has TRBV7-2 and TRBJ2-3, with 16 bases aligning to TRBD2. CDR1 is SGHTA, CDR2 FQGNSA, per germline. The CDR3 consists of 16 residues. V shed 4 bases, J shed 6 bases, and the junction held 4 bases outside the gene matches.

The CDR3 DNA reads as TGTGCCAGCTCACCTACGACGGCAGGGCCGAACACCGGGGAGCTGTTTTTT. Protein product: CASSPTTAGPNTGELFF. This rearrangement joins TRBV18 to TRBJ2-2, with D maybe TRBD1 (5 bases). CDR1 and CDR2 (germline): KGHSH, LQKENI. The CDR3 consists of 17 residues. Deletions cut 3 bases from V and 0 bases from J, with 14 bases between.

The genes are TRBV11-2 and TRBJ2-3; 8 bases fit TRBD1. Germline-derived CDR1 and CDR2 are SGHAT and FQNNGV. V lost 3 bases, J lost 1 base, and 3 bases stayed unmatched. The CDR3 extends over 15 amino acids. The CDR3 DNA reads TGTGCCAGCAGCTTTTCAGGGGGCCGCACAGATACGCAGTATTTT. Translation: CASSFSGGRTDTQYF.

This clone occurred a few times. This chain connects TRBV5-1 to TRBJ2-4, with 9 nucleotides matching TRBD1. In germline, CDR1 is SGHRS, CDR2 YFSETQ. V was clipped by 0 bases and J by 0 bases; unmatched bases: 16. The length of the CDR3 is 21 residues. CDR3 nucleotides: TGCGCCAGCAGCTTGGAAGGCGGGACAGGGAGAATAAGGGTAGCCAAAAACATTCAGTACTTC. Encoded protein: CASSLEGGTGRIRVAKNIQYF.

The chain links TRBV6-6 to TRBJ1-5; D gene unclear. The germline V gene has CDR1 MNHNY and CDR2 SVGAGI (reference sequence). This CDR3 has 14 amino acids. The ends were cut back, 3 bases at V and 3 bases at J, with 9 bases in the middle. For the CDR3, the DNA is TGTGCCAGCAGTTATCCCGAGATCAATCAGCCCCAGCATTTT. Its protein product is CASSYPEINQPQHF.

This chain connects TRBV10-3 to TRBJ1-2, with 8 bases lining up with TRBD1. V shed 0 bases and J 3 bases; nucleotides not matched to a gene: 6. The CDR3 contains 16 residues. Germline CDR1 ENHRY, CDR2 SYGVKD. The CDR3 sequence: CAISESIADRDYGYTF. CDR3 coding DNA: TGTGCCATCAGTGAGTCGATTGCGGACAGGGACTATGGCTACACCTTC.

The chain combines TRBV6-6 with TRBJ1-1; D gene uncertain. Germline V gene sequence: CDR1 MNHNY, CDR2 SVGAGI (reference sequence). With 4 bases removed from V and 3 bases from J, the gap between germline ends came to 12 bases. This CDR3 is 14 amino acids long. CDR3 loop: CASSFSEGDTEAFF. Here the CDR3 DNA reads TGTGCCAGCAGTTTCTCGGAGGGAGACACTGAAGCTTTCTTT.

The chain combines TRBV5-4 with TRBJ2-5; 9 positions match TRBD1. The CDR3 extends over 14 amino acids. V gave up 4 bases and J gave up 4 bases; unmatched junction bases: 5. Germline V gene sequence: CDR1 SGHNT, CDR2 YYREEE (reference sequence). CDR3 nucleotides: TGTGCCAGCAGCACCGGGACAGGGAGAGAGACCCAGTACTTC. This codes for CASSTGTGRETQYF.

This clone came up once. This chain joins TRBV5-4 and TRBJ2-5; no definite D call. This CDR3 spans 12 amino acids. Germline V gives CDR1 SGHNT, CDR2 YYREEE (reference sequence). Trimming pared 0 bases from V and 5 bases from J, leaving 5 bases between. The CDR3 coding sequence is TGTGCCAGCAGCTTGGGAGAGGAGACCCAGTACTTC. This translates into CASSLGEETQYF.

The chain carries TRBV3-1 (or the pseudogene TRBV3-2) and TRBJ1-2, with TRBD1 matching 7 bases. This CDR3 spans 14 amino acids. CDR1 and CDR2 (germline): LGHDT, YNNKEL (reference sequence). The junction had 6 bases not matched to a gene; V was cut back by 0 bases and J by 8 bases. In DNA form, the CDR3 reads TGTGCCAGCAGCCAAGATCCCACAGGGGTCGGCTACACCTTC. Translation: CASSQDPTGVGYTF.

The chain recombines TRBV19 with TRBJ2-3; D is perhaps TRBD1 (6 bases). The germline V and J ends were trimmed by 2 bases and 4 bases, with 13 bases remaining between them. The germline V gene encodes CDR1 LNHDA and CDR2 SQIVND (reference sequence). The CDR3 contains 15 residues. The DNA of the CDR3 is TGTGCCAGTAGTATACAGGGGAGCATGGCAGATACGCAGTATTTT. It yields the protein CASSIQGSMADTQYF.

V and J are TRBV6-2 or TRBV6-3 and TRBJ1-5; tentatively, D is TRBD1 (5 bases). The CDR3 is 13 amino acids. The germline V gene encodes CDR1 MNHEY and CDR2 SVGEGT. Trimming pared 2 bases from V and 7 bases from J, leaving 9 bases between. The CDR3 here is CASSYRGGQPQHF. The CDR3 DNA reads as TGTGCCAGCAGTTACAGGGGTGGGCAGCCCCAGCATTTT.

V usage is TRBV7-8 and J usage is TRBJ2-1, with 11 nucleotides matching TRBD2. V was pared by 5 bases and J by 10 bases, with 1 base of the junction left unmatched. This CDR3 has 12 amino acids. CDR1 and CDR2 from the germline V gene are SGHVS and FQNEAQ. The CDR3 region is CASSTSGGEQFF. CDR3 DNA sequence: TGTGCCAGCAGCACTAGCGGGGGCGAGCAGTTCTTC.

The chain joins TRBV7-9 to TRBJ1-4, with 7 nucleotides matching TRBD1. The length of the CDR3 is 15 residues. Germline V gene sequence: CDR1 SEHNR, CDR2 FQNEAQ (reference sequence). V lost 2 bases to trimming and J lost 4 bases; unmatched junction nucleotides: 4. DNA for the CDR3: TGTGCCAGCAGCTTACTGAGGGACAGTAATGAAAAACTGTTTTTT. Translation gives CASSLLRDSNEKLFF.

The chain uses TRBV4-1 and TRBJ1-5; tentative D call: TRBD1 (6 bases). The germline V and J ends were trimmed by 1 base and 14 bases, with 21 bases remaining between them. The CDR3 has 15 residues. The germline CDR1 and CDR2 sequences are MGHRA and YSYEKL. In DNA, the CDR3 is TGCGCCAGCAGCCAAGTACAGGGTAAGAGCGTGACCAAGCATTTT. Protein: CASSQVQGKSVTKHF.

The genes are TRBV6-6 and TRBJ1-1; D perhaps matches TRBD1 (5 bases). CDR1 MNHNY and CDR2 SVGAGI come from the germline V gene (reference sequence). Trimming removed 1 base from V and 0 bases from J, with 12 bases in between. This CDR3 is 16 amino acids long. The CDR3 sequence: CASSYWGGSMNTEAFF. The CDR3 DNA reads TGTGCCAGCAGTTACTGGGGGGGATCTATGAACACTGAAGCTTTCTTT.

Only a few counts were recorded for this clone. The rearrangement uses TRBV7-9 and TRBJ2-1; TRBD1 aligns across 9 bases. This CDR3 spans 15 amino acids. Looked up from germline, CDR1 is SEHNR and CDR2 is FQNEAQ (reference sequence). V lost 5 bases and J lost 5; bases outside the gene matches: 7. CDR3 sequence (DNA): TGTGCCAGCAGCAGAGCAGGACAGGGGAACAATGAGCAGTTCTTC. It codes for CASSRAGQGNNEQFF.

This chain uses TRBV7-9 with TRBJ1-5; tentatively, D is TRBD1 (6 bases). This CDR3 spans 16 amino acids. Between the trimmed V and J ends, which lost 3 bases and 1 base, there was a span of 13 bases. Germline V gene lookup returns CDR1 SEHNR and CDR2 FQNEAQ (reference sequence). CDR3 in amino acids: CASSFSGTTSNQPQHF. The CDR3 coding sequence is TGTGCCAGCAGCTTCTCCGGGACAACAAGCAATCAGCCCCAGCATTTT. The full variable domain, in which reference TRBV7-9 and TRBJ1-5 provide the parts outside the CDR3, is DTGVSQNPRHKITKRGQNVTFRCDPISEHNRLYWYRQTLGQGPEFLTYFQNEAQLEKSRLLSDRFSAERPKGSFSTLEIQRTEQGDSAMYLCASSFSGTTSNQPQHFGDGTRLSIL.

The chain combines TRBV5-1 with TRBJ1-6; TRBD1 might be the D (6 bases). V shed 4 bases and J shed 5 bases, with 13 bases lying between them. The CDR3 is made up of 15 amino acids. Germline loops: CDR1 SGHRS, CDR2 YFSETQ. CDR3 coding DNA: TGCGCCAGCAGCGAGGGGGGGACCGATAATTCACCCCTCCACTTT. This sequence encodes CASSEGGTDNSPLHF.

The chain uses TRBV18 and TRBJ2-3, with 7 bases lining up with TRBD1. The V segment lost 3 bases and the J segment 6 bases; nucleotides outside the gene matches: 3. Per the germline V gene, CDR1 is KGHSH and CDR2 is LQKENI. This CDR3 contains 13 residues. CDR3 nucleotides: TGTGCCAGCTCACCTGACAGGGCGGATACGCAGTATTTT. This translates into CASSPDRADTQYF.

This clone was seen just once. The chain carries TRBV19 and TRBJ2-1, with 7 bases that match TRBD1. Germline CDR1 and CDR2: LNHDA and SQIVND (reference sequence). The V gene end was trimmed by 4 bases and the J gene end by 9 bases; junction bases not matched to a gene: 6. The CDR3 sequence is 13 residues long. The CDR3 sequence is CASSNTGASEQFF. CDR3 in DNA: TGTGCCAGTAGTAACACAGGGGCCAGTGAGCAGTTCTTC.

This rearrangement joins TRBV2 to TRBJ2-2; weak D call: TRBD2 (6 bases). The CDR3 is made up of 16 amino acids. The V end was cut by 6 bases, the J end by 0 bases, with 14 bases between. Germline V lookup: CDR1 SNHLY, CDR2 FYNNEI. CDR3 sequence (DNA): TGTGCCAGCAGCCTCTCCGGGACTCCGAACACCGGGGAGCTGTTTTTT. Its translation: CASSLSGTPNTGELFF.